This paragraph reports one T cell receptor beta chain. Authors' data handling: Counts of nucleated cells, estimated from reference gene primer amplification, were obtained. Libraries were prepared by immunoSEQ multiplex PCR; TCRdb keeps only in-frame clonotypes and omits some of them. The V and J calls and clone size come from that table; D and trimming were worked out from the DNA. The table lists 300,000 to 500,000 clones, roughly 90% of them singletons. This entry belongs to a study of blood T cell repertoires in COVID-19. Across the whole study: COVID-19 samples, acute and convalescent, were from the United States, Italy and Spain. In each case, the material was cDNA or gDNA derived from T cells, B-cell-depleted T cells, or PBMCs.

Per germline, CDR1 SGDLS and CDR2 YYNGEE. V was trimmed by 2 bases and J by 0 bases, leaving 10 bases between them. This CDR3 contains 15 residues. Sequencing input: PBMCs or T cells enriched from blood (not recorded which). This TCR derives from a woman aged 25-40 years with acute COVID-19. The J gene is TRBJ2-3, the V gene TRBV9; D possibly corresponds to TRBD2 (6 bases). CDR3 DNA sequence: TGTGCCAGCAGCGTCAGCGGGCCTAGCACAGATACGCAGTATTTT. Encoded protein: CASSVSGPSTDTQYF.